The clone carrying this T cell receptor (beta chain) was counted at least ten times. The antigen is unknown. Germline-derived CDR1 and CDR2 are DFQATT and SNEGSKA (reference sequence). The J segment lost 7 bases and the V segment lost 5 bases, leaving 13 bases of the junction unmatched. The CDR3 extends over 16 amino acids. Alongside a J-beta primer mix, a sample-barcoded 5' primer served in a second PCR lasting about 6 to 11 cycles. TCRdb recomputed calls from the 5' RACE reads with MiXCR, one row per CDR3 protein. The repertoire holds around 650,000 distinct CDR3 sequences, with 32% as singletons. These data belong to a study of blood T cells in healthy people across ages. Study results and caveats: Unsorted PBMC input precluded a conclusive naive versus antigen-experienced comparison. Getting older went along with TCR beta diversity per million T cells dropping roughly linearly.

Each donor had about 9.6 milliliters of peripheral blood drawn. The rearrangement joins TRBV20-1 to TRBJ2-5; 13 bases are a match to TRBD2. Input material: blood. This TCR was sampled from a woman older than 75 in good health. The CDR3 protein is CSAPVRTSGGVGTQYF. The CDR3 DNA sequence: TGCAGTGCTCCCGTCCGTACTAGCGGGGGGGTCGGGACCCAGTACTTC.